This TCR beta chain was recorded in a study of shared clonotypes between healthy human individuals. Study-level information: The study enrolled a couple of women and a few men aged 18 to 49.

The length of the CDR3 is 15 residues. Trimming cost V 8 bases and J 5 bases, with 20 bases left between them. CDR1 and CDR2 (germline): MNHEY, SVGAGI. The method was immunoSEQ multiplex PCR; TCRdb's version includes in-frame clones alone and lacks a portion of them. The repertoire holds about 2 million clones, with 95% as singletons. This TCR derives from a man between 18 and 29 years old in good health. Source material: naive CD4+ T cells sorted from blood. The subset denotes: CD45RA+ positively selected. The gene calls are TRBV6-5 and TRBJ2-3; D possibly corresponds to TRBD2 (6 bases). The CDR3 protein is CASLSAGGAGDTQYF. CDR3 in DNA: TGTGCCAGCCTATCCGCGGGCGGGGCTGGAGATACGCAGTATTTT.